Each of the 8 T cell receptor beta chains below was sequenced from the same sample in a study of cytomegalovirus exposure and HLA in healthy donors. PCR involved 60 Vbeta and 13 Jbeta primers. The table came from immunoSEQ multiplex PCR; TCRdb's copy has only in-frame clones and leaves some out. The sample includes around 75,000 clones, roughly 74% of them seen just once. The sample consisted of PBMCs. Receptors were obtained from a man aged 35 to 55 in good health and CMV-seronegative.

In this sample, this clone turned up once. This chain joins TRBV6-1 and TRBJ2-7; 7 nucleotides line up with TRBD1. In germline, CDR1 is MNHNS, CDR2 SASEGT. Trimming took 4 bases from V and 0 from J; bases not matched to a gene: 12. This CDR3 has 17 amino acids. Written as DNA, the CDR3 is TGTGCCAGCAGTGCAGATGTAGAGGACAGGAGCTCCTACGAGCAGTACTTC. This encodes CASSADVEDRSSYEQYF.

This chain links TRBV27 with TRBJ1-2; tentative D call: TRBD1 (5 bases). The CDR3 consists of 16 residues. The V and J ends lost 4 bases and 3 bases respectively, with 18 bases between them. CDR1 is MNHEY, CDR2 SMNVEV, per germline (reference sequence). CDR3 coding DNA: TGTGCCAGCAGTTCCCTCCCGACAGATTCTTACTATGGCTACACCTTC. This gives the protein CASSSLPTDSYYGYTF.

This chain uses TRBV27 with TRBJ2-3, with 10 bases lining up with TRBD2. Germline V CDR1 and CDR2: MNHEY, SMNVEV (reference sequence). CDR3 size: 17 residues. V dropped 3 bases and J dropped 4; count of bases not matched to a gene: 10. The CDR3 sequence is CASSFTLSGGPSDTQYF. The CDR3 nucleotides read TGTGCCAGCAGTTTCACACTTAGCGGGGGGCCCTCAGATACGCAGTATTTT.

This clone came up a few times. The rearrangement links TRBV5-1 to TRBJ1-4, with D possibly being TRBD1 (5 bases). V dropped 7 bases and J dropped 0 bases, with 10 bases sitting between them. Germline assignment: CDR1 SGHRS and CDR2 YFSETQ. This CDR3 spans 14 amino acids. CDR3 sequence: CASRAGPTNEKLFF. CDR3 DNA: TGCGCCAGCCGGGCGGGACCAACTAATGAAAAACTGTTTTTT.

The gene calls are TRBV6-4 and TRBJ1-2, with 11 bases aligning to TRBD1. CDR3 length: 15 residues. Germline-derived CDR1 and CDR2 are MRHNA and SNTAGT. Trimming cost V 6 bases and J 4 bases; bases outside gene matches: 7. CDR3: CASRRTGGGGYGYTF. The CDR3 nucleotides are TGTGCCAGCAGGAGGACAGGGGGCGGCGGCTATGGCTACACCTTC.

This clone has only one observation. V usage is TRBV7-2 and J usage is TRBJ2-3; TRBD2 aligns across 8 bases. The CDR3 totals 17 residues. Germline CDR1 SGHTA, CDR2 FQGNSA. The junction had 14 bases not matched to a gene; V was cut back by 7 bases and J by 2 bases. This CDR3 reads CASNLGAASGYTDTQYF. The CDR3 DNA reads TGTGCCAGCAACTTGGGGGCGGCTAGCGGGTACACAGATACGCAGTATTTT.

V usage is TRBV7-9 and J usage is TRBJ2-5, with 7 bases aligning to TRBD1. Matching the DNA end better, TRBJ2-7 makes the J call doubtful. Germline lookup yields CDR1 SEHNR and CDR2 FQNEAQ (reference sequence). CDR3 size: 15 residues. CDR3 residues: CASSIKTGPHYEQYF. The CDR3, as DNA: TGTGCCAGCAGCATCAAGACAGGGCCGCACTACGAGCAGTACTTC.

CDR3 coding DNA: TGTGCCAGCAGTTTGACAGGGGGCCCTGAAAAACTGTTTTTT. Residues: CASSLTGGPEKLFF. The chain combines TRBV28 with TRBJ1-4; TRBD1 matches 10 bases. Trimming cost V 3 bases and J 7 bases; bases outside gene matches: 2. Germline V gene lookup returns CDR1 MDHEN and CDR2 SYDVKM. The CDR3 contains 14 residues.